The rows below give T cell receptor beta chains drawn from one sample of a study of T cell repertoires in cytomegalovirus infection. A single record per CDR3 protein comes from TCRdb applying MiXCR to the reads. Of approximately 70,000 distinct CDR3 sequences in the sample, under 25% were seen once. These TCRs are of unknown antigen specificity. Material for sequencing was PBMCs, sequenced either directly or after in vitro stimulation (not recorded which). These receptor sequences come from a human donor in good health (CMV status not recorded). Some clones in this sample may be carry-over from other donors' samples. CDR3s include the opening cysteine and the closing phenylalanine or tryptophan. Part of the rows lack a size; the others show once, few, many or a class for expanded clones.

len: 15
j_gene: TRBJ2-2
v_gene: TRBV5-4
abundance: few
CDR3aa: CASSLLAGEVGELFF

len: 19
j_gene: TRBJ1-1
v_gene: TRBV5-1
abundance: .
CDR3aa: CASSLVRGLGGLMNTEAFF

len: 16
j_gene: TRBJ2-2
v_gene: TRBV4-3
abundance: few
CDR3aa: CASSQTREEWTGELFF

len: 14
j_gene: TRBJ1-2
v_gene: TRBV29-1
abundance: .
CDR3aa: CSVSRGTGVYGYTF

len: 14
j_gene: TRBJ2-4
v_gene: TRBV5-4
abundance: .
CDR3aa: CASSLPGTMNIQYF

len: 13
j_gene: TRBJ2-5
v_gene: TRBV7-2
abundance: few
CDR3aa: CASSLLVQETQYF

len: 13
j_gene: TRBJ2-3
v_gene: TRBV5-1
abundance: .
CDR3aa: CASSSGRIDTQYF

len: 14
j_gene: TRBJ2-7
v_gene: TRBV7-9
abundance: many
CDR3aa: CASSLGTVFDEQYF

len: 15
j_gene: TRBJ2-5
v_gene: TRBV4-1
abundance: .
CDR3aa: CASSQEGLIQETQYF

len: 12
j_gene: TRBJ2-7
v_gene: TRBV14
abundance: few
CDR3aa: CASSQRVHEQYF

len: 13
j_gene: TRBJ2-7
v_gene: TRBV20-1
abundance: few
CDR3aa: CSAEGLAGREQYF

len: 14
j_gene: TRBJ2-1
v_gene: TRBV12-3/TRBV12-4
abundance: few
CDR3aa: CASSLGQENNEQFF

len: 17
j_gene: TRBJ2-1
v_gene: TRBV6-2/TRBV6-3
abundance: .
CDR3aa: CASSSGTSGTSYNEQFF

len: 17
j_gene: TRBJ2-3
v_gene: TRBV24-1
abundance: .
CDR3aa: CATSDLPTSGTADTQYF

len: 16
j_gene: TRBJ2-3
v_gene: TRBV7-8
abundance: many
CDR3aa: CASSKFQRSNTDTQYF

len: 15
j_gene: TRBJ2-1
v_gene: TRBV9
abundance: .
CDR3aa: CASSVGASRSNEQFF

len: 12
j_gene: TRBJ2-7
v_gene: TRBV5-1
abundance: .
CDR3aa: CASSPSGYEQYF

len: 12
j_gene: TRBJ1-5
v_gene: TRBV19
abundance: .
CDR3aa: CASSFLNQPQHF

len: 14
j_gene: TRBJ1-2
v_gene: TRBV5-1
abundance: few
CDR3aa: CASSLIGGEGGYTF

len: 14
j_gene: TRBJ1-2
v_gene: TRBV7-2
abundance: many
CDR3aa: CASSPPGRNYGYTF

len: 15
j_gene: TRBJ2-7
v_gene: TRBV7-2
abundance: many
CDR3aa: CASSLAAATGYEQYF

len: 14
j_gene: TRBJ2-1
v_gene: TRBV4-1
abundance: .
CDR3aa: CASTSIRGYNEQFF

len: 15
j_gene: TRBJ2-5
v_gene: TRBV4-2
abundance: many
CDR3aa: CASSQVGGQQETQYF

len: 14
j_gene: TRBJ2-1
v_gene: TRBV7-6
abundance: .
CDR3aa: CASSQFPSYNEQFF

len: 14
j_gene: TRBJ1-5
v_gene: TRBV28
abundance: .
CDR3aa: CASSLYQGHQPQHF

len: 14
j_gene: TRBJ2-7
v_gene: TRBV19
abundance: .
CDR3aa: CASRRGYGELEQYF

len: 14
j_gene: TRBJ1-1
v_gene: TRBV7-9
abundance: many
CDR3aa: CASSLEAGNTEAFF

len: 15
j_gene: TRBJ1-2
v_gene: TRBV6-6
abundance: .
CDR3aa: CASTGTGVWNYGYTF

len: 16
j_gene: TRBJ1-6
v_gene: TRBV28
abundance: .
CDR3aa: CASSEVGSSYNSPLHF

len: 16
j_gene: TRBJ2-5
v_gene: TRBV7-6
abundance: many
CDR3aa: CASSLSPPRGGETQYF

len: 14
j_gene: TRBJ1-2
v_gene: TRBV2
abundance: many
CDR3aa: CASIRDRTPDGYTF

len: 13
j_gene: TRBJ1-5
v_gene: TRBV29-1
abundance: .
CDR3aa: CSVQTGVDQPQHF

len: 14
j_gene: TRBJ1-1
v_gene: TRBV9
abundance: .
CDR3aa: CASSVVPGNTEAFF

len: 16
j_gene: TRBJ2-3
v_gene: TRBV20-1
abundance: .
CDR3aa: CSATGLAGSTVDTQYF

len: 16
j_gene: TRBJ1-5
v_gene: TRBV15
abundance: few
CDR3aa: CATSYGRGHSNQPQHF

len: 14
j_gene: TRBJ1-6
v_gene: TRBV9
abundance: .
CDR3aa: CASSVDVVNSPLHF

len: 18
j_gene: TRBJ2-3
v_gene: TRBV4-3
abundance: .
CDR3aa: CASSQDRPGTPPTDTQYF

len: 11
j_gene: TRBJ1-1
v_gene: TRBV6-5
abundance: few
CDR3aa: CASSHRAEAFF

len: 16
j_gene: TRBJ2-2
v_gene: TRBV18
abundance: .
CDR3aa: CASSPPASGNTGELFF

len: 14
j_gene: TRBJ2-1
v_gene: TRBV7-2
abundance: .
CDR3aa: CASSLGVGLGEQFF

len: 14
j_gene: TRBJ1-2
v_gene: TRBV28
abundance: .
CDR3aa: CASSGPGQGGGYTF

len: 15
j_gene: TRBJ1-1
v_gene: TRBV28
abundance: few
CDR3aa: CASSLLLGRPTEAFF

len: 12
j_gene: TRBJ2-7
v_gene: TRBV6-1
abundance: few
CDR3aa: CASSPLAYEQYF

len: 14
j_gene: TRBJ1-1
v_gene: TRBV6-5
abundance: .
CDR3aa: CASGSLGGGTEAFF

len: 15
j_gene: TRBJ1-5
v_gene: TRBV7-2
abundance: many
CDR3aa: CASSLGDRENQPQHF